Shown below are 27 T cell receptor beta chains from a single sample sequenced in a study of CD8 T cells in Susac syndrome. With random hexamers, reverse transcription was performed on about 0.45 to 1 ug of RNA. TCRdb used MiXCR to reprocess the immunoSEQ multiplex PCR reads, holding one entry per CDR3 protein. Among about 150,000 distinct CDR3 sequences listed, around 95% were seen once. What was sequenced was CD8+ T cells from PBMCs. These receptors originate from a human donor with multiple sclerosis.

J is TRBJ2-7 and V is TRBV20-1, with a possible D match to TRBD2 (6 bases). V was pared by 0 bases and J by 6 bases, with 18 bases between. Germline CDR1 is DFQATT and CDR2 is SNEGSKA (reference sequence). This CDR3 has 15 residues. The CDR3 nucleotides read TGCAGTGCTAGAGATCGAGGAGGGACGTATGTCGAGCAGTACTTC. Amino acid sequence: CSARDRGGTYVEQYF.

The chain combines TRBV11-2 with TRBJ2-1; D perhaps matches TRBD1 (6 bases). Per germline, CDR1 SGHAT and CDR2 FQNNGV. The CDR3 runs 13 residues. Trimming left V 4 bases short and J 10 bases short, with 14 bases between. CDR3 region: CASSSYRVHEQFF. The CDR3 DNA is TGTGCCAGCAGCTCCTACAGGGTCCACGAGCAGTTCTTC.

V gene TRBV3-1 combines with J gene TRBJ2-1; 8 bases are a match to TRBD2. This CDR3 spans 15 amino acids. V lost 0 bases, J lost 6 bases, and 4 bases stayed unmatched. Per the germline V gene, CDR1 is LGHDT and CDR2 is YNNKEL (reference sequence). CDR3 sequence reads: CASSQDDGGANEQFF. CDR3 in DNA: TGTGCCAGCAGCCAAGATGACGGGGGGGCCAATGAGCAGTTCTTC.

The chain has TRBV20-1 and TRBJ2-7, with TRBD2 identical over 8 bases. V was clipped by 6 bases and J by 7 bases; unmatched bases: 8. In germline, CDR1 is DFQATT, CDR2 SNEGSKA (reference sequence). This CDR3 region has 12 residues. The CDR3 sequence is CSAPGGLGEQYF. The DNA for the CDR3 is TGCAGTGCCCCGGGAGGGCTAGGGGAGCAGTACTTC.

This chain links TRBV2 with TRBJ2-3; no reliable D call. Deletions cut 5 bases from V and 0 bases from J, with 15 bases between. This CDR3 region has 16 residues. Germline V gene lookup returns CDR1 SNHLY and CDR2 FYNNEI. The DNA of the CDR3 is TGTGCCAGCAGTTCCGATCCTCAACACAGCACAGATACGCAGTATTTT. Protein: CASSSDPQHSTDTQYF.

The chain is built from TRBV27 and TRBJ2-7, with 8 bases identical to TRBD1. Losses at the gene ends were 7 bases for V and 1 base for J; bases not matched to a gene: 6. Germline V lookup: CDR1 MNHEY, CDR2 SMNVEV (reference sequence). This CDR3 has 14 residues. DNA of the CDR3: TGTGCCAGCAACGACAGGGGTGCGTCCTACGAGCAGTACTTC. Translated, it gives CASNDRGASYEQYF.

The rearrangement joins TRBV12-3 or TRBV12-4 to TRBJ1-3, with D unclear. The CDR3 runs 15 residues. The V end lost 10 bases, the J end lost 0 bases, and 16 bases lay between the germline ends. As DNA, the CDR3 is TGTGCCACCAGAGGAGTTGCTCGCTCTGGAAACACCATATATTTT. Translation: CATRGVARSGNTIYF.

The rearrangement uses TRBV13 and TRBJ1-3; D is perhaps TRBD1 (5 bases). V dropped 5 bases and J dropped 2 bases, with 16 bases sitting between them. The CDR3 loop spans 16 amino acids. The germline gives CDR1 PRHDT, CDR2 FYEKMQ (reference sequence). In nucleotides, the CDR3 is TGTGCCAGCAGCGATGCACCCAGGGAGACTGGAAACACCATATATTTT. It translates to CASSDAPRETGNTIYF.

V and J are TRBV30 and TRBJ2-7; 9 nucleotides align to TRBD1. Germline V gives CDR1 GTSNPN, CDR2 SVGIG (reference sequence). CDR3 length: 17 residues. J was trimmed by 0 bases and V by 1 base; bases with no gene match: 10. CDR3 residues: CAWSDLEGTGFSYEQYF. CDR3 bases: TGTGCCTGGAGTGACCTAGAAGGGACAGGGTTCTCCTACGAGCAGTACTTC.

The genes are TRBV30 and TRBJ2-2; D is undetermined. The CDR3 length is 12 residues. CDR1 GTSNPN and CDR2 SVGIG come from the germline V gene (reference sequence). V shed 8 bases and J shed 2 bases, with 9 bases lying between them. The CDR3 coding sequence is TGTGCCGGCCCAATTAACACCGGGGAGCTGTTTTTT. Protein sequence: CAGPINTGELFF.

This chain links TRBV9 with TRBJ1-1, with a possible D match to TRBD1 (5 bases). V lost 0 bases and J lost 6, with 15 bases in between. Germline V gene lookup returns CDR1 SGDLS and CDR2 YYNGEE. The CDR3 consists of 15 residues. The CDR3 loop reads CASSVAGTSTAEAFF. The DNA of the CDR3 is TGTGCCAGCAGCGTAGCTGGGACCAGTACGGCTGAAGCTTTCTTT.

This rearrangement joins TRBV20-1 to TRBJ2-1, with a possible D match to TRBD2 (6 bases). Trimming pared 1 base from V and 7 bases from J, leaving 14 bases between. Germline V lookup: CDR1 DFQATT, CDR2 SNEGSKA (reference sequence). This CDR3 is built from 14 residues. The CDR3 sequence: CSARAPGLQNEQFF. For the CDR3, the DNA is TGCAGTGCTAGAGCACCGGGACTCCAAAATGAGCAGTTCTTC.

V usage is TRBV27 and J usage is TRBJ2-3; D not certain. In germline, CDR1 is MNHEY, CDR2 SMNVEV (reference sequence). The CDR3 has 15 residues. V was pared by 3 bases and J by 2 bases, with 12 bases between. This chain's CDR3 is CASSFSAGSTDTQYF. The CDR3 DNA reads as TGTGCCAGCAGTTTCTCGGCCGGGTCCACAGATACGCAGTATTTT.

The rearrangement uses TRBV20-1 and TRBJ2-1; no firm D call. CDR3 size: 12 residues. Germline CDR1 reads DFQATT; CDR2 reads SNEGSKA (reference sequence). Trimming removed 7 bases from V and 7 bases from J, with 14 bases in between. The CDR3 coding sequence is TGCAGTGGCCAGCCCTTTGGGAATGAGCAGTTCTTC. This sequence encodes CSGQPFGNEQFF.

This chain uses TRBV20-1 with TRBJ1-4, with 7 nucleotides matching TRBD1. Trimming took 6 bases from V and 8 from J; bases not matched to a gene: 9. CDR3 size: 13 residues. In germline, CDR1 is DFQATT, CDR2 SNEGSKA (reference sequence). CDR3 nucleotide sequence: TGCAGTGCGAGCGACAGGGAAGGCGAAAAACTGTTTTTT. Translating it yields CSASDREGEKLFF.

The V gene is TRBV4-1, the J gene TRBJ1-1; D is uncertain. CDR1 is MGHRA, CDR2 YSYEKL, per germline. This CDR3 is 15 amino acids long. Trimming took 7 bases from V and 0 from J, leaving 15 bases between them. The CDR3 region has the DNA TGCGCCAGCACGAGCGGGCTTTTCATGAACACTGAAGCTTTCTTT. It translates to CASTSGLFMNTEAFF.

The rearrangement uses TRBV7-2 and TRBJ1-1; D may be TRBD1 (5 bases). The CDR3 is made up of 15 amino acids. The ends were cut back, 0 bases at V and 4 bases at J, with 12 bases in the middle. CDR1 is SGHTA, CDR2 FQGNSA, per germline. The CDR3 coding sequence is TGTGCCAGCAGCTTAGCGCAGGGTTGGGGCACTGAAGCTTTCTTT. The encoded protein is CASSLAQGWGTEAFF. The variable domain in full, completed from reference TRBV7-2 and TRBJ1-1, reads GAGVSQSPSNKVTEKGKDVELRCDPISGHTALYWYRQSLGQGLEFLIYFQGNSAPDKSGLPSDRFSAERTGGSVSTLTIQRTQQEDSAVYLCASSLAQGWGTEAFFGQGTRLTVV.

This clonotype was recorded only once. The chain is built from TRBV27 and TRBJ1-2; D uncertain. V shed 4 bases and J shed 0 bases, with 9 bases lying between them. Germline-derived CDR1 and CDR2 are MNHEY and SMNVEV (reference sequence). CDR3 size: 14 residues. CDR3 amino acids: CASSYTGANYGYTF. The CDR3 DNA reads as TGTGCCAGCAGTTATACTGGAGCTAACTATGGCTACACCTTC.

V and J are TRBV10-3 and TRBJ2-7; no definite D call. The CDR3 has 11 amino acids. V dropped 4 bases and J dropped 7 bases, with 8 bases sitting between them. The V gene's germline CDR1 is ENHRY and CDR2 SYGVKD. CDR3 coding DNA: TGTGCCATCAGTGCGCTTAGGGAGCAGTACTTC. It translates to CAISALREQYF.

The rearrangement links TRBV12-3 or TRBV12-4 to TRBJ1-1; TRBD1 aligns across 9 bases. V dropped 4 bases and J dropped 3; count of bases not matched to a gene: 6. The length of the CDR3 is 15 residues. In DNA, the CDR3 is TGTGCCAGCAGTTCCCTACAGGGGGCGGACACTGAAGCTTTCTTT. Its protein is CASSSLQGADTEAFF.

V and J are TRBV7-6 and TRBJ2-7; a possible D gene is TRBD1 (5 bases). Per germline, CDR1 SGHVS and CDR2 FNYEAQ. The CDR3 is 17 residues long. V lost 3 bases to trimming and J lost 2 bases, with 20 bases between them. CDR3 region: CASSFPQTAGEPYEQYF. The CDR3 DNA follows: TGTGCCAGCAGCTTTCCCCAGACAGCCGGCGAACCCTACGAGCAGTACTTC.

In DNA form, the CDR3 reads TGCAGCGTTGATGGCATCCCCCTAGCGGGGGTGTACAATGAGCAGTTCTTC. It yields the protein CSVDGIPLAGVYNEQFF. The rearrangement links TRBV29-1 to TRBJ2-1; 10 nucleotides line up with TRBD2. Trimming took 3 bases from V and 4 from J; bases not matched to a gene: 12. The CDR3 has 17 amino acids. Per germline, CDR1 SQVTM and CDR2 ANQGSEA.

The chain carries TRBV6-5 and TRBJ2-2; D is ambiguous. Trimming cost V 0 bases and J 6 bases, with 8 bases left between them. The CDR3 sequence is 14 residues long. Germline assignment: CDR1 MNHEY and CDR2 SVGAGI. For the CDR3, the DNA is TGTGCCAGCAGTTACTCCGCTCGATCCGGGGAGCTGTTTTTT. Translated: CASSYSARSGELFF.

The chain recombines TRBV12-5 with TRBJ1-4, with 7 bases aligning to TRBD1. Germline CDR1 reads LGHNT; CDR2 reads FRNRAP. Trimming at V came to 6 bases and at J to 8 bases, leaving 9 bases not matched to a gene. This CDR3 region has 14 residues. CDR3 residues: CASGLDRVQEKLFF. The CDR3 nucleotides read TGTGCTAGTGGCCTCGACAGGGTACAGGAAAAACTGTTTTTT.

The chain uses TRBV29-1 and TRBJ2-2, with unresolved D. Germline-derived CDR1 and CDR2 are SQVTM and ANQGSEA. CDR3 length equals 15 residues. V shed 1 base and J shed 2 bases, with 11 bases lying between them. The CDR3 region has the DNA TGCAGCGTTGAAGTAGGTCATTTCAACACCGGGGAGCTGTTTTTT. Translated, it gives CSVEVGHFNTGELFF.

The rearrangement links TRBV4-1 to TRBJ1-2; D is ambiguous. Germline lookup yields CDR1 MGHRA and CDR2 YSYEKL. The CDR3 covers 15 residues. V was shortened by 0 bases and J by 4 bases, with 12 bases between the two germline ends. In DNA form, the CDR3 reads TGCGCCAGCAGCCAAGAAGAAGGGTCCTTCTATGGCTACACCTTC. It specifies CASSQEEGSFYGYTF.

The chain carries TRBV3-1 and TRBJ2-1; a weak D match, TRBD1 (6 bases). CDR1 is LGHDT and CDR2 is YNNKEL in the germline V gene (reference sequence). The V end lost 6 bases, the J end lost 3 bases, and 12 bases lay between the germline ends. The CDR3 sequence is 14 residues long. Here the CDR3 reads CASRDRRDYNEQFF. CDR3 in DNA: TGTGCCAGCAGGGACAGACGAGACTACAATGAGCAGTTCTTC.